This T cell receptor beta chain came from a study of cytomegalovirus exposure and HLA in healthy donors. Germline values: CDR1 SQVTM, CDR2 ANQGSEA. The V gene lost 5 bases and the J gene lost 0 bases, with 17 bases spanning the gap. The CDR3 is 16 amino acids. In the PCR, 60 Vbeta and 13 Jbeta primers were used. Sequencing used immunoSEQ multiplex PCR; TCRdb keeps in-frame clones, though not all of them. The sample has roughly 170,000 clones, roughly four fifths seen once. Concerning this clone itself: Its cognate antigen is unknown.

Study outcomes and limitations: The authors reported that TCR beta sequences could predict HLA-A and HLA-B alleles. These predictions were accurate for most subjects in the first cohort. An analysis was carried out later, and it reportedly showed fewer N-insertions in an Asian-associated ancestry cluster than the approximately 670-donor mean. A later analysis showed TCR association rates differing by HLA locus, peaking at DRB1 and lowest at HLA-C.

The sample comprised PBMCs. J is TRBJ2-1 and V is TRBV29-1; no definite D call. The TCR was taken from a middle-aged man in good health and CMV-seronegative. This chain's CDR3 is CSVQKWQVSSYNEQFF. CDR3 DNA: TGCAGCGTTCAGAAGTGGCAGGTGAGCTCCTACAATGAGCAGTTCTTC.